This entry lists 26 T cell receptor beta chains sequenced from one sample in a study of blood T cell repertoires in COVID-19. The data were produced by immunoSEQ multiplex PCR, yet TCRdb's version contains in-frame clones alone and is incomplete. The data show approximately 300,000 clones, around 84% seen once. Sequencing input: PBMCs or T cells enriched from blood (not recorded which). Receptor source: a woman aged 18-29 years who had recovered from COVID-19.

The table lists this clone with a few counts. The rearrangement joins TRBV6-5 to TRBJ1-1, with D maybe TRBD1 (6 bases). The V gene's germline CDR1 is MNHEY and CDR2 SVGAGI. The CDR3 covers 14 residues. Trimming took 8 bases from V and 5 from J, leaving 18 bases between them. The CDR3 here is CASVARGARTEAFF. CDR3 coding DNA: TGTGCCAGCGTCGCCCGGGGGGCGAGGACTGAAGCTTTCTTT.

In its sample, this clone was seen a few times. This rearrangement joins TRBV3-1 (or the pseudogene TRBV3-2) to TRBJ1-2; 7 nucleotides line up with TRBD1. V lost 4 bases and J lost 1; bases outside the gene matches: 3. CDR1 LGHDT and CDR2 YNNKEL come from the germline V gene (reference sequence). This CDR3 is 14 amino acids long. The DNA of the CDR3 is TGTGCCAGCAGCCGGGACAGATTTAACTATGGCTACACCTTC. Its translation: CASSRDRFNYGYTF.

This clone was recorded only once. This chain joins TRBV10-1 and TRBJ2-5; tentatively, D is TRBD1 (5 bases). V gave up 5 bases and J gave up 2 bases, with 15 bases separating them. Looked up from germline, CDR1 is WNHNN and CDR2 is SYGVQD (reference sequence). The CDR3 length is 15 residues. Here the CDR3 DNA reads TGCGCCAGCAGTCTTCCTCACCAGGGTCAAGAGACCCAGTACTTC. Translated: CASSLPHQGQETQYF.

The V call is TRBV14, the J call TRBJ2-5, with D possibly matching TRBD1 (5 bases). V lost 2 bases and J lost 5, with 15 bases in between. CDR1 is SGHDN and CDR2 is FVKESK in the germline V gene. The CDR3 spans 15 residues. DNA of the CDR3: TGTGCCAGCAGCCAACGCCAGGGTGGGCGGGAGACCCAGTACTTC. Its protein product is CASSQRQGGRETQYF.

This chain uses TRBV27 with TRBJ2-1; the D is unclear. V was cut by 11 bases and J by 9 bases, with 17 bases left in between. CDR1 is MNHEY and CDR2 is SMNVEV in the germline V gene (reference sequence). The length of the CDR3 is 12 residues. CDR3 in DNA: TGTGCCGTCGGCGGCTCGTTTTTTGAGCAGTTCTTC. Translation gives CAVGGSFFEQFF.

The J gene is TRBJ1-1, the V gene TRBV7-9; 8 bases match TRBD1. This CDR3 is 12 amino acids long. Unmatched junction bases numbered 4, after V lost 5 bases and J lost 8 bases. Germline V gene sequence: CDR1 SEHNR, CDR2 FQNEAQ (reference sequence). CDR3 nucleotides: TGTGCCAGCAGCGGACAGGGATCCGAAGCTTTCTTT. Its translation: CASSGQGSEAFF.

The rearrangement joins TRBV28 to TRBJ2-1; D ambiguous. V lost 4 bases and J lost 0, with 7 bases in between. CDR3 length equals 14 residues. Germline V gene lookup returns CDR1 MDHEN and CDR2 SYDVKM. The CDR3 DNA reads TGTGCCAGCAGTTACAGTGGCTCCTACAATGAGCAGTTCTTC. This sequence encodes CASSYSGSYNEQFF.

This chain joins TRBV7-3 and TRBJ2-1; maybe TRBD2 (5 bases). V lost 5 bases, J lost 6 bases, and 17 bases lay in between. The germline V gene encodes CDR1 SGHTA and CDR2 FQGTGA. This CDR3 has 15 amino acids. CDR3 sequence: CASSRGSSAGNEQFF. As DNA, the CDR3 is TGTGCCAGCAGCAGAGGGAGTTCCGCGGGCAATGAGCAGTTCTTC.

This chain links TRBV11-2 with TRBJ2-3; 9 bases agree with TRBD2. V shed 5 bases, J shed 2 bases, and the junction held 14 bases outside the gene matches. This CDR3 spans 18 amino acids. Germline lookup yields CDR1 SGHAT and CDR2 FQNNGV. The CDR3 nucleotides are TGTGCCAGCAGCCCAAGTCGGTTAGCGGGAGTACCCACAGATACGCAGTATTTT. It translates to CASSPSRLAGVPTDTQYF. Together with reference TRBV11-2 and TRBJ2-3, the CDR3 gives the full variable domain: EAGVAQSPRYKIIEKRQSVAFWCNPISGHATLYWYQQILGQGPKLLIQFQNNGVVDDSQLPKDRFSAERLKGVDSTLKIQPAKLEDSAVYLCASSPSRLAGVPTDTQYFGPGTRLTVL.

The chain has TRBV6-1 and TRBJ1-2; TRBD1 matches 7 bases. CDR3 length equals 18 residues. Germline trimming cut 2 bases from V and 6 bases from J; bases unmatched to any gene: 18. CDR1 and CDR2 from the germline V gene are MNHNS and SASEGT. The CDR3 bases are TGTGCCAGCAGTGAAAGCTCCCAATACTTGACAGGGCAGGATGGCTACACCTTC. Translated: CASSESSQYLTGQDGYTF.

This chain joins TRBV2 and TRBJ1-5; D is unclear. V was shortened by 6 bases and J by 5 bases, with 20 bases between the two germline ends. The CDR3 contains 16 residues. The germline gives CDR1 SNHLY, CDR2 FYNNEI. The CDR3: CASRETLTGEDQPQHF. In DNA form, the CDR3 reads TGTGCCAGCAGAGAGACCCTTACGGGTGAGGATCAGCCCCAGCATTTT.

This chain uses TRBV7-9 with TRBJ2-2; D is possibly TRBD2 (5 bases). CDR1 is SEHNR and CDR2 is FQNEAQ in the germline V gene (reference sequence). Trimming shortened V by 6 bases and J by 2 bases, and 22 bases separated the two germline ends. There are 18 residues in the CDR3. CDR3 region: CASSHTLRRTGNTGELFF. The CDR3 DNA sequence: TGTGCCAGCAGTCACACACTAAGGAGGACTGGAAACACCGGGGAGCTGTTTTTT.

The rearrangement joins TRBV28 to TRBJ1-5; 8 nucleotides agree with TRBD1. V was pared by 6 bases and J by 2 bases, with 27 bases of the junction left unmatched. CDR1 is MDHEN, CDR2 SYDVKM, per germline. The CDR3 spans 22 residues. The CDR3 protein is CASREMDRVLPQTRRGNQPQHF. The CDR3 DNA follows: TGTGCCAGCAGGGAGATGGACAGGGTCCTACCCCAGACCCGTCGGGGCAATCAGCCCCAGCATTTT.

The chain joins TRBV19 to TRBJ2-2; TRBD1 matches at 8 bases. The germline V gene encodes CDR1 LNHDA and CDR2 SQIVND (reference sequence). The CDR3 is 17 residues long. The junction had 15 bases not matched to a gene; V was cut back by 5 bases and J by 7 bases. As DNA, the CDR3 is TGTGCCAGTAGTTCTCAAGACAGGGGCGTTTTGGGCGGGGAGCTGTTTTTT. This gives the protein CASSSQDRGVLGGELFF.

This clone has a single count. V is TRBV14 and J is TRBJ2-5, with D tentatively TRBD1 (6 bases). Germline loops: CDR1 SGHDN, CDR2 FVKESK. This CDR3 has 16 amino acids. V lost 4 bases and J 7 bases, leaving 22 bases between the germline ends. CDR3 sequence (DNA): TGTGCCAGCAGCCGTGCAGACTTGGGGGCCTTTGGGACCCAGTACTTC. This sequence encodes CASSRADLGAFGTQYF.

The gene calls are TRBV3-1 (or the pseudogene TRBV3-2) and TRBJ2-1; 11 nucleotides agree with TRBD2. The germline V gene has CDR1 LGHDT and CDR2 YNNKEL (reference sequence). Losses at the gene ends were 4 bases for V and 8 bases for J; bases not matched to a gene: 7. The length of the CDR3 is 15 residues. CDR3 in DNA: TGTGCCAGCAGCCGGTTAGCGGGGGGGCGGTATGAGCAGTTCTTC. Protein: CASSRLAGGRYEQFF.

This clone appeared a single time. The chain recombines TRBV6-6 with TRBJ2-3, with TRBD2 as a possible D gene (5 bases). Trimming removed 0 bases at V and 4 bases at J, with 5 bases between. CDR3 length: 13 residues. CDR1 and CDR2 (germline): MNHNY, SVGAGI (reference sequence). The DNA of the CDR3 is TGTGCCAGCAGTTACTCAGCGGCAGATACGCAGTATTTT. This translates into CASSYSAADTQYF.

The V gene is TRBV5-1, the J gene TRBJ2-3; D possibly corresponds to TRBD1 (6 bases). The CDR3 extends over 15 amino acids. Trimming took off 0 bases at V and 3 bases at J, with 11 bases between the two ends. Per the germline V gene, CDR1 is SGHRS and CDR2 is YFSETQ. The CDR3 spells CASSLEGGDTDTQYF. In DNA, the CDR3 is TGCGCCAGCAGCTTGGAAGGGGGAGATACAGATACGCAGTATTTT.

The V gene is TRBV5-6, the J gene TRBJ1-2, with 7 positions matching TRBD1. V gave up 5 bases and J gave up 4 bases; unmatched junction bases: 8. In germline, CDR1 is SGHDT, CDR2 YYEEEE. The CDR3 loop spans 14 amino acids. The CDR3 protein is CASSSGTVSYGYTF. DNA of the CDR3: TGTGCCAGCAGTTCCGGGACAGTCTCCTATGGCTACACCTTC.

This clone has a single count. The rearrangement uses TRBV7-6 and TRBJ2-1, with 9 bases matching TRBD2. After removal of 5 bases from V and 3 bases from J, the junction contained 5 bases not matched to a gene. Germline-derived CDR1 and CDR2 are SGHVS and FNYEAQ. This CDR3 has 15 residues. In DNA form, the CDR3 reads TGTGCCAGCAGCCAGTTAGCGGGAGACTACAATGAGCAGTTCTTC. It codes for CASSQLAGDYNEQFF. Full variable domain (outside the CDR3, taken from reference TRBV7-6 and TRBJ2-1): GAGVSQSPRYKVTKRGQDVALRCDPISGHVSLYWYRQALGQGPEFLTYFNYEAQQDKSGLPNDRFSAERPEGSISTLTIQRTEQRDSAMYRCASSQLAGDYNEQFFGPGTRLTVL.

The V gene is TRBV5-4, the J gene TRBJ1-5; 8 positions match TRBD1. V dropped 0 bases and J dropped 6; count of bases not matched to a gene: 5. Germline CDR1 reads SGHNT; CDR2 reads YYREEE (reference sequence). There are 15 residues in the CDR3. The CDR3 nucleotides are TGTGCCAGCAGCTTGGGGCAGGGGGCGGGTCAGCCCCAGCATTTT. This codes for CASSLGQGAGQPQHF.

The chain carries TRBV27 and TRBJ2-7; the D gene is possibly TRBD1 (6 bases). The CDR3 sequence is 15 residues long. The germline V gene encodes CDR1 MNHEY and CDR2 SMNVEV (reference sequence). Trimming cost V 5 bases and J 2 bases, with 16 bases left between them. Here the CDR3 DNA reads TGTGCCAGCAGTCCCCCCCCCAGGGACACCTACGAGCAGTACTTC. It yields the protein CASSPPPRDTYEQYF.

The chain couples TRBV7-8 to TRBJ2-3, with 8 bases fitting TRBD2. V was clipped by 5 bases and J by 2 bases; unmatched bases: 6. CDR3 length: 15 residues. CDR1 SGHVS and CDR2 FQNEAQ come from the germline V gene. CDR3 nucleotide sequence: TGTGCCAGCAGCCAGCGGGGGCTAATCACAGATACGCAGTATTTT. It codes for CASSQRGLITDTQYF. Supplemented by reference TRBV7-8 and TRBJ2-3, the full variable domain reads GAGVSQSPRYKVAKRGQDVALRCDPISGHVSLFWYQQALGQGPEFLTYFQNEAQLDKSGLPSDRFFAERPEGSVSTLKIQRTQQEDSAVYLCASSQRGLITDTQYFGPGTRLTVL.

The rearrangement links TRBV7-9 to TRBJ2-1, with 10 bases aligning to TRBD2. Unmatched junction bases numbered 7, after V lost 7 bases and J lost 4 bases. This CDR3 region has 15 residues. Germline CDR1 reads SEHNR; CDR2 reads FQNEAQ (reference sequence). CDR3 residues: CASTQGLASYNEQFF. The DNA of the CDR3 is TGTGCCAGCACCCAGGGACTAGCGAGTTACAATGAGCAGTTCTTC.

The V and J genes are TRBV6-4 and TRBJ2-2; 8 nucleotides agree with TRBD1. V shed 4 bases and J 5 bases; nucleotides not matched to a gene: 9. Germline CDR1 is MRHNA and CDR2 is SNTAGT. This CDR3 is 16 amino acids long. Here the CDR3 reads CASSAGQGKRTGELFF. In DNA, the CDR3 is TGTGCCAGCAGTGCCGGACAGGGTAAAAGAACCGGGGAGCTGTTTTTT.

The CDR3: CASSPSGQGGYNEQFF. DNA of the CDR3: TGTGCCAGCTCACCCTCAGGACAGGGGGGATACAATGAGCAGTTCTTC. The rearrangement links TRBV18 to TRBJ2-1; 10 bases line up with TRBD1. Unmatched junction bases numbered 6, after V lost 3 bases and J lost 4 bases. Germline V lookup: CDR1 KGHSH, CDR2 LQKENI. This CDR3 is 16 amino acids long.